The T cell receptor beta chain under discussion was sequenced for a study of T cells after somatic rescue of genetic block. The repertoire was sequenced with immunoSEQ multiplex PCR; TCRdb's copy has only in-frame clones and lacks some. Counted here are around 67,000 clones, about nine tenths occurring once; the ten biggest clones make up 2.5% to 3%. The germline V gene has CDR1 SNHLY and CDR2 FYNNEI. The CDR3 is 14 amino acids. The ends were cut back, 3 bases at V and 1 base at J, with 6 bases in the middle. The sequence was obtained from a man aged 25-40 years. The rearrangement uses TRBV2 and TRBJ2-2; D is perhaps TRBD2 (6 bases). The sample taken for sequencing was peripheral blood mononuclear cells (PBMCs). The CDR3 spells CASSETRNTGELFF. The CDR3 DNA reads as TGTGCCAGCAGTGAGACTAGGAACACCGGGGAGCTGTTTTTT.